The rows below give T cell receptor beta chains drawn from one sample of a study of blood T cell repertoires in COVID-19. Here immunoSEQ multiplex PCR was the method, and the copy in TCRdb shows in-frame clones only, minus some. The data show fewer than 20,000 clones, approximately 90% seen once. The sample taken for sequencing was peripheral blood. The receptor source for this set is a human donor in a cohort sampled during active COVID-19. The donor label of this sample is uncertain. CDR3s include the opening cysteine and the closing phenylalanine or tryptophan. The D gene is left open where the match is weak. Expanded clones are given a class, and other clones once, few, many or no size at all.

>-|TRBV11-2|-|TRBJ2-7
TGTGCCAGCAGACAGGACAGCTACGAGCAGTACTTC
CASRQDSYEQYF
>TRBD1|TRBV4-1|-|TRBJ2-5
TGCGCCAGCAGCCAAGATGGTAGCAGGGGGCGGGAGACCCAGTACTTC
CASSQDGSRGRETQYF
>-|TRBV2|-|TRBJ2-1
TGTGCCAGCAGTGATGGGCTTCACAATGAGCAGTTCTTC
CASSDGLHNEQFF
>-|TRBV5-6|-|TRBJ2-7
TGTGCCAGCCGGCGGATAGCGGCAACGGGGGAGTACTTC
CASRRIAATGEYF
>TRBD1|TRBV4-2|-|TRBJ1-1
TGTGCCAGCAGCCCTCACCCGACAGGGGGCGTAAACACTGAAGCTTTCTTT
CASSPHPTGGVNTEAFF
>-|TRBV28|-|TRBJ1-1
TGTGCCAGCAGTTCCCCAAGGGGGACTGAAGCTTTCTTT
CASSSPRGTEAFF
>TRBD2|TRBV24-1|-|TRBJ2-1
TGTGCCACCAGTGATGGTCGGCTAGCGGGAGCAAATGAGCAGTTCTTC
CATSDGRLAGANEQFF
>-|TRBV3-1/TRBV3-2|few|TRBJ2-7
TGTGCCAGCAGCCAAGGGGGCCGCGAGCAGTACTTC
CASSQGGREQYF
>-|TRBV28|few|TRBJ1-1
TGTGCCAGCAGTTTGGTGGAGAGAGAAGCTTTCTTT
CASSLVEREAFF
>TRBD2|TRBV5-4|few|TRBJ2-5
TGTGCCAGCAGCTTGAGTAGCGGGAGGGCTGAGACCCAGTACTTC
CASSLSSGRAETQYF
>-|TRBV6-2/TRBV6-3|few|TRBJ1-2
TGTGCCAGCAGTTACGGGCAGAACTATGGCTACACCTTC
CASSYGQNYGYTF
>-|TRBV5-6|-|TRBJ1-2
TGTGCCAGCAGCCCCACCGGGAGGACTCGCTACACCTTC
CASSPTGRTRYTF
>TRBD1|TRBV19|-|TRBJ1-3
TGTGCCAGTACGACAGGGGAACCTGGAAACACCATATATTTT
CASTTGEPGNTIYF
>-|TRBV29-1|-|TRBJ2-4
TGCAGCGTTGTATACTCAGCCAAAAACATTCAGTACTTC
CSVVYSAKNIQYF
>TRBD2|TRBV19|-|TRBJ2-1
TGTGCCAGTCTCCCGGGGACCGGGGGGGCCAATGAGCAGTTCTTC
CASLPGTGGANEQFF
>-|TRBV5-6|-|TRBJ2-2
TGTGCCAGCAGCCGGGTGGGTGCGGAGGGTACCGGGGAGCTGTTTTTT
CASSRVGAEGTGELFF
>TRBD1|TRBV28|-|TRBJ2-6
TGTGCCAGCAGCCCACCGGGACAGCGATTCTCTGGGGCCAACGTCCTGACTTTC
CASSPPGQRFSGANVLTF
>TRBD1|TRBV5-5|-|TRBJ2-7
TGTGCCAGCAGCACGTCCGACAGGGGTTCCTACGAGCAGTACTTC
CASSTSDRGSYEQYF
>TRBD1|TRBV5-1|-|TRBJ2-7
TGCGCCAGCAGCGTCGGACAGGGGGCAGGGGAGCAGTACTTC
CASSVGQGAGEQYF
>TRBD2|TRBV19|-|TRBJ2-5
TGTGCCAGTAGTCCCCGTCTAGCGGGAGCGTGGGGCCAGTACTTC
CASSPRLAGAWGQYF
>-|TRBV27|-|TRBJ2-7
TGTGCCAGCAGTGCAGACCCGGGACTTGACTACTACGAGCAGTACTTC
CASSADPGLDYYEQYF
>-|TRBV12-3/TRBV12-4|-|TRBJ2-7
TGTGCCAGCAGTTTAACTTTCACCGAGCAGTACTTC
CASSLTFTEQYF
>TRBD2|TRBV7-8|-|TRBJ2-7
TGTGCCAGCAGCTTGGGACTAGCGGGTTACGAGCAGTACTTC
CASSLGLAGYEQYF
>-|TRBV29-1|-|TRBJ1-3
TGCACCCCGGACAGTCTCTCTGGAAACACCATATATTTT
CTPDSLSGNTIYF
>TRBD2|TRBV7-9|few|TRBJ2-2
TGTGCCAGCAGCCGGACTAGCGGGAAATCCGGGGAGCTGTTTTTT
CASSRTSGKSGELFF
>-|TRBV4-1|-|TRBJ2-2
TGCGCCAGCAGCAGACAGCAGAACACCGGGGAGCTGTTTTTT
CASSRQQNTGELFF
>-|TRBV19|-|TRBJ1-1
TGTGCCAGTAGTATAGATCCGAGGGTGCCTGAAGCTTTCTTT
CASSIDPRVPEAFF
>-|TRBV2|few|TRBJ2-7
TGTGCCAGCAGTGAAATCCAGGATTCCGAGCAGTACTTC
CASSEIQDSEQYF
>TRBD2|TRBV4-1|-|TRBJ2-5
TGCGCCAGCAGCCAAGATGCAGCGGGAGGGCCCGGGGGCTATCAAGAGACCCAGTACTTC
CASSQDAAGGPGGYQETQYF
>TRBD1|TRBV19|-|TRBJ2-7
TGTGCCAGTAGTGTATCCGGGACAGGTTCCGAGCAGTACTTC
CASSVSGTGSEQYF
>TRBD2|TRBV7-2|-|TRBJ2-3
TGTGCCAGCAGCTTCAGCGCGGGAGCCTCAGATACGCAGTATTTT
CASSFSAGASDTQYF
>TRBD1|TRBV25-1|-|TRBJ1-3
TGTGCCAGCAGTGAATTAGGGGGCACTGGAAACACCATATATTTT
CASSELGGTGNTIYF
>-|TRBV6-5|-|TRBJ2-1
TGTGCCAGCAGTTACGGGGCGCAGGCCTACAATGAGCAGTTCTTC
CASSYGAQAYNEQFF
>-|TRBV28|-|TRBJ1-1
TGTGCCAGCAGCATACTCGGGGGGTTCACTGAAGCTTTCTTT
CASSILGGFTEAFF
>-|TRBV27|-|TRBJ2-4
TGTGCCAGCAGCCGCGCCCCCGGAAACATTCAGTACTTC
CASSRAPGNIQYF
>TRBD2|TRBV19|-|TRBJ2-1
TGTGCCAGTAGTATAGTGCGGGAGACTTACAATGAGCAGTTCTTC
CASSIVRETYNEQFF
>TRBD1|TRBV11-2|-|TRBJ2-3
TGTGCCAGCAGCCTAACAGGGGAAGATACGCAGTATTTT
CASSLTGEDTQYF
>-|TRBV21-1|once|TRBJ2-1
TGTGCCAGCAGCTTAAAGGGATTCCGGGAGGGCCCACTTTTGGGCTACAATGAGCAGTTCTTC
CASSLKGFREGPLLGYNEQFF
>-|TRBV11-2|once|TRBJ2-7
TGTGCCAGCACACAAGGGACTTACGAGCAGTACTTC
CASTQGTYEQYF
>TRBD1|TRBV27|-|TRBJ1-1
TGTGCCAGCAGTCCAATTGACAGGGGAACTGAAGCTTTCTTT
CASSPIDRGTEAFF
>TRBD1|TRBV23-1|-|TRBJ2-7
TGCGCCAGCAGCACGGGGGTGGAGGACAGGGGGATCTTCTACGAGCAGTACTTC
CASSTGVEDRGIFYEQYF
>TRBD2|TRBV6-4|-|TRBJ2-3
TGTGCCAGCAGCTTAGCGGGGCAGAGCACAGATACGCAGTATTTT
CASSLAGQSTDTQYF